The text below deals with one T cell receptor (beta chain). This sample was included in a study of OX40 agonist ivuxolimab in advanced cancers. Some clones are missing from TCRdb's copy, which holds only in-frame ones; the method was immunoSEQ multiplex PCR. The sample records about 70,000 clones, approximately 89% being singletons. Trimming removed 0 bases from V and 0 bases from J; junction bases left unmatched: 8. CDR1 SGHRS and CDR2 YFSETQ come from the germline V gene. The CDR3 consists of 18 residues. The chain couples TRBV5-1 to TRBJ2-1, with TRBD2 identical over 8 bases. This sequence originates from an adult with an advanced solid tumor such as melanoma, head and neck, liver or kidney cancer. The starting material was CD4+ or CD8+ T cells sorted from blood, obtained in a trial of the OX40 agonist ivuxolimab. The CDR3 reads CASSLGLTSASSYNEQFF. DNA for the CDR3: TGCGCCAGCAGCTTGGGGTTGACTAGCGCAAGCTCCTACAATGAGCAGTTCTTC.